This TCR beta chain was identified in a study of OX40 agonist ivuxolimab in advanced cancers. Profiling relied on immunoSEQ multiplex PCR, and the TCRdb table lists in-frame clones only, not all of them. This sample yields 74,000 or so clones, of which roughly 81% are seen a single time; 2% to 2.5% belongs to the top ten. This CDR3 region has 15 residues. The germline V gene encodes CDR1 MGHRA and CDR2 YSYEKL. V was trimmed by 4 bases and J by 5 bases, leaving 17 bases between them. This rearrangement joins TRBV4-1 to TRBJ1-1; D is undetermined. This sample comprised CD4+ or CD8+ T cells sorted from blood, obtained in a trial of the OX40 agonist ivuxolimab. The sequence was collected from an adult with an advanced solid tumor such as melanoma, head and neck, liver or kidney cancer. DNA for the CDR3: TGCGCCAGCAGCCCTAACAGTGGAGGAAGGACTGAAGCTTTCTTT. Translated, it gives CASSPNSGGRTEAFF.